This T cell receptor beta chain was documented in a study of T-cell memory formation after mild COVID-19. Study-wide findings and caveats: Clones contracting across day 15 to 85 had a balanced CD4/CD8 profile; later expanding clones leaned CD4+. A subset of responding clones appeared in pre-infection memory, suggesting cross-reactive memory joined. In second-wave clones peaking day 37, SARS-CoV-2 specificity remained unconfirmed.

In the case of this clonotype: As yet, its antigen is unknown.

TCRdb passed the 5' RACE reads through MiXCR, listing each CDR3 protein once. The repertoire holds 400,000 to 500,000 distinct CDR3 sequences, 15% to 20% seen once, with around 8% in the top ten. Sequencing was done on a sample of PBMCs or a T cell subset sorted from them (not recorded which). The TCR sequence derives from an adult woman who had mild COVID-19 (a few samples of this study predate the infection). Cell type and time point are not known.

The CDR3 spells CSAMRGANTDTEAFF. CDR3 nucleotide sequence: TGCAGTGCTATGAGGGGCGCAAATACGGACACTGAAGCTTTCTTT. This chain links TRBV20-1 with TRBJ1-1; weak D call: TRBD1 (5 bases). V gave up 4 bases and J gave up 3 bases, with 18 bases separating them. Germline V lookup: CDR1 DFQATT, CDR2 SNEGSKA (reference sequence). The CDR3 consists of 15 residues.